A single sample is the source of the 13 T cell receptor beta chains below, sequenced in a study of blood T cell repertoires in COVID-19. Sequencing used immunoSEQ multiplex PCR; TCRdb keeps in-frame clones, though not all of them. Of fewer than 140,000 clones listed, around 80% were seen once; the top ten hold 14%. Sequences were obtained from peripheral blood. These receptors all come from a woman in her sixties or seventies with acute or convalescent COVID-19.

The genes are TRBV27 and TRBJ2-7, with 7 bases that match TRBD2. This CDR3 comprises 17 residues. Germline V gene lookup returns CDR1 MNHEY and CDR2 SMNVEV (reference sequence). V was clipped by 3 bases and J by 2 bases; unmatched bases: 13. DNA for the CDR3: TGTGCCAGCAGTTTTGCAGGGCTCCCGGGAGGCACCTACGAGCAGTACTTC. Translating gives CASSFAGLPGGTYEQYF.

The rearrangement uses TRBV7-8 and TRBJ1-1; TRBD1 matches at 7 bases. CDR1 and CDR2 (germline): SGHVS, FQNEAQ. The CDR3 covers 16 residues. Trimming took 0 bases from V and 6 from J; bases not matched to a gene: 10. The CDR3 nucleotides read TGTGCCAGCAGCTTAGCGTGGGGGCAGGGGGGCGCTGAAGCTTTCTTT. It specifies CASSLAWGQGGAEAFF.

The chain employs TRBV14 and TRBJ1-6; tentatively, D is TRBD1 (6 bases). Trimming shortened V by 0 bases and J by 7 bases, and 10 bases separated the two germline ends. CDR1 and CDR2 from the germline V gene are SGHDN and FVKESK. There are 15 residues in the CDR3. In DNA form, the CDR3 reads TGTGCCAGCAGCCAAGAGGGGGCAGAGAATTCACCCCTCCACTTT. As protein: CASSQEGAENSPLHF.

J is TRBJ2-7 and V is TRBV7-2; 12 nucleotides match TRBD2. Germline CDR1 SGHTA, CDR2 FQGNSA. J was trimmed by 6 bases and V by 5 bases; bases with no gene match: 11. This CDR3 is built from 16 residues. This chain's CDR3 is CASSIRTSGDRLEQYF. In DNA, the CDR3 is TGTGCCAGCAGCATCCGGACTAGCGGGGACCGACTCGAGCAGTACTTC. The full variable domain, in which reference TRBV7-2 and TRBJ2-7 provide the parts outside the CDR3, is GAGVSQSPSNKVTEKGKDVELRCDPISGHTALYWYRQSLGQGLEFLIYFQGNSAPDKSGLPSDRFSAERTGGSVSTLTIQRTQQEDSAVYLCASSIRTSGDRLEQYFGPGTRLTVT.

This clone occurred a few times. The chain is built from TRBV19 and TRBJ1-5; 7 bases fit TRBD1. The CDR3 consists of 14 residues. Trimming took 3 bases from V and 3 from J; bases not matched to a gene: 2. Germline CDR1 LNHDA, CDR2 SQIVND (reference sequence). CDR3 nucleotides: TGTGCCAGTAGTATCGACAGGGCCAATCAGCCCCAGCATTTT. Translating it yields CASSIDRANQPQHF.

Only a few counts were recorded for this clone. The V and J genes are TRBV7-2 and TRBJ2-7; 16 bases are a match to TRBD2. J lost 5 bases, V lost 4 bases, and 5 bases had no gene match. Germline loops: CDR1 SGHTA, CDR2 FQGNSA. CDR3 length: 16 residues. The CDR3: CASSSGLAGGQNEQYF. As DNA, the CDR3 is TGTGCCAGCAGCTCGGGACTAGCGGGGGGGCAGAACGAGCAGTACTTC.

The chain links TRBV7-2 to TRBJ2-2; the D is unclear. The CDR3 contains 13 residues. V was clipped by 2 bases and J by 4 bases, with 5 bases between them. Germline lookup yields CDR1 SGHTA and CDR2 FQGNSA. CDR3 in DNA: TGTGCCAGCAGCTTAAGCCGCACCGGGGAGCTGTTTTTT. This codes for CASSLSRTGELFF.

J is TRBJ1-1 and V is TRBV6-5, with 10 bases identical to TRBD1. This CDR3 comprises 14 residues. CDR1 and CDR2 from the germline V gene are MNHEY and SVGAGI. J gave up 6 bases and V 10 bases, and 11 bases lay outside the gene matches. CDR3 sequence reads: CATGQGQGEAEAFF. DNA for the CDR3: TGTGCCACGGGACAAGGACAGGGGGAGGCTGAAGCTTTCTTT.

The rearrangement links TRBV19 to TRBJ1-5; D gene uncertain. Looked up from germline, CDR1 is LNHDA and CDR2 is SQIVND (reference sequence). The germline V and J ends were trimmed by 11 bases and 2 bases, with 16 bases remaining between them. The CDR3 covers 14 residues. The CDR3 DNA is TGTGCCTCACGCTCCCGAGTCGGCAATCAGCCCCAGCATTTT. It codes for CASRSRVGNQPQHF.

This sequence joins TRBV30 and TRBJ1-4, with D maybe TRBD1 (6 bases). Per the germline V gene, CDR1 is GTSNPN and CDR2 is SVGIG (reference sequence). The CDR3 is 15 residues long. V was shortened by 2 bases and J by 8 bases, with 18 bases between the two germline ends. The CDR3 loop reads CAWSTGGPGNEKLFF. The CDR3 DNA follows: TGTGCCTGGAGTACGGGGGGCCCCGGGAACGAAAAACTGTTTTTT.

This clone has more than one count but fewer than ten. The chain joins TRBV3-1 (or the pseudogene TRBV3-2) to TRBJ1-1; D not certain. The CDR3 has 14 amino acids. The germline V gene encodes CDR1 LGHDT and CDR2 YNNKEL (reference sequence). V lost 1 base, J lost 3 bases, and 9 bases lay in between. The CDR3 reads CASSQGGPDTEAFF. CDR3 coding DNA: TGTGCCAGCAGCCAAGGAGGTCCCGACACTGAAGCTTTCTTT.

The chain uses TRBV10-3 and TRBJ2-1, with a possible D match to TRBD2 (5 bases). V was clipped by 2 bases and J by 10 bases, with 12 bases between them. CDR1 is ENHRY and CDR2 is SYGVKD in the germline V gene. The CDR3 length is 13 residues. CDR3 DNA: TGTGCCATCAGTGAGGGAGGAGGAGAAGAGCAGTTCTTC. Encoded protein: CAISEGGGEEQFF.

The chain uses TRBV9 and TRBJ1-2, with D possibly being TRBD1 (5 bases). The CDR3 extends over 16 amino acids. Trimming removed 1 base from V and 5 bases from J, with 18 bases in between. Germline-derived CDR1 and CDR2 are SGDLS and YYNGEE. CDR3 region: CASSVSARGDRYGYTF. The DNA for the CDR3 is TGTGCCAGCAGCGTAAGCGCCCGGGGGGATCGGTATGGCTACACCTTC. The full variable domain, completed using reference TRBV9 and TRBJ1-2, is DSGVTQTPKHLITATGQRVTLRCSPRSGDLSVYWYQQSLDQGLQFLIQYYNGEERAKGNILERFSAQQFPDLHSELNLSSLELGDSALYFCASSVSARGDRYGYTFGSGTRLTVV.